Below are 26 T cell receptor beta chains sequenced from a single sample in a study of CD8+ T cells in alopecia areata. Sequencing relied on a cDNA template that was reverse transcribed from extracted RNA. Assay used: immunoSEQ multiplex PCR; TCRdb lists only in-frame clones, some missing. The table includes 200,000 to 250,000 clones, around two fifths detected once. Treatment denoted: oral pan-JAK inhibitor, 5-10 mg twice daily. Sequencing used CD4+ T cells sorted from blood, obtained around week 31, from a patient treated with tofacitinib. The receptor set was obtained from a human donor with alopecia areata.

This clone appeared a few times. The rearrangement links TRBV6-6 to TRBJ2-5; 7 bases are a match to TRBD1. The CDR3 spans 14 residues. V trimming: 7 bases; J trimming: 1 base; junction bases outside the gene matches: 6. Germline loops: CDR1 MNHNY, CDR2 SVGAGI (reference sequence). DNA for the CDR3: TGTGCCAGCACCGCCAGGGACAGCCAAGAGACCCAGTACTTC. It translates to CASTARDSQETQYF.

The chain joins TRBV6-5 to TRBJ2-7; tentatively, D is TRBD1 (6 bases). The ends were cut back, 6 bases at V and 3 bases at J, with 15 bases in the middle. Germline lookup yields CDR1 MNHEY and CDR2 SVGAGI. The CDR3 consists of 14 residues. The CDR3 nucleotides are TGTGCCAGCAGACTCCAGGGGAATGGCTACGAGCAGTACTTC. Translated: CASRLQGNGYEQYF.

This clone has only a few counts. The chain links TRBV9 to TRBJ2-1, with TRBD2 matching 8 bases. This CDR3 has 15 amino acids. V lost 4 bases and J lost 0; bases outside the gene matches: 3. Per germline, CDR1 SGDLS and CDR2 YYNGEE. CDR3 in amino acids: CASSLREGSYNEQFF. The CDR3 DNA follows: TGTGCCAGCAGCCTCCGGGAGGGCTCCTACAATGAGCAGTTCTTC. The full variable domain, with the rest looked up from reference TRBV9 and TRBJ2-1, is DSGVTQTPKHLITATGQRVTLRCSPRSGDLSVYWYQQSLDQGLQFLIQYYNGEERAKGNILERFSAQQFPDLHSELNLSSLELGDSALYFCASSLREGSYNEQFFGPGTRLTVL.

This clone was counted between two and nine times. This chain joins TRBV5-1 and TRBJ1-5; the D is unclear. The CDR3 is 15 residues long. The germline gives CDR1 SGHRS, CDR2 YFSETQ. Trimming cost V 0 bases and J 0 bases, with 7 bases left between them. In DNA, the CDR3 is TGCGCCAGCAGCTTGGATCCCGATAGCAATCAGCCCCAGCATTTT. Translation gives CASSLDPDSNQPQHF.

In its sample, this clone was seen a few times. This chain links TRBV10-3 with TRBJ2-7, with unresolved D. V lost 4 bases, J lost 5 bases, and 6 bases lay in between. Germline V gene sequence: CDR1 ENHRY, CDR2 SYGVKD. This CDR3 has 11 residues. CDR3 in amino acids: CAISGPHEQYF. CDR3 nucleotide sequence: TGTGCCATCAGTGGACCCCACGAGCAGTACTTC.

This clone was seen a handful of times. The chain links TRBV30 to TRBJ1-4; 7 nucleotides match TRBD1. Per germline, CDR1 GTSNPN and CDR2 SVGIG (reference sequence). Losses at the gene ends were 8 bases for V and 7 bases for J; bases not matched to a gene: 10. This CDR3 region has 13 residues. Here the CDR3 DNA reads TGTGCCGCCGTGGGACAGAGAGGTGAAAAACTGTTTTTT. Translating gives CAAVGQRGEKLFF.

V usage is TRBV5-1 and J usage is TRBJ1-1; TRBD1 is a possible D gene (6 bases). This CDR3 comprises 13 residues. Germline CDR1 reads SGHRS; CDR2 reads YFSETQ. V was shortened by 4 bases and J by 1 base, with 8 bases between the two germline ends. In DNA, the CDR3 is TGCGCCAGCAGCAAGGGACAGAACACTGAAGCTTTCTTT. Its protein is CASSKGQNTEAFF.

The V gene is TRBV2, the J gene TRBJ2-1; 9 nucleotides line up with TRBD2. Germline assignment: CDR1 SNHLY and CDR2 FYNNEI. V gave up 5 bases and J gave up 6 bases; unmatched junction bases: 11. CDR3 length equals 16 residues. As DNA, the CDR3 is TGTGCCAGCAGTCCAATAGCGGGAGCGGTACGCAATGAGCAGTTCTTC. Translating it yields CASSPIAGAVRNEQFF.

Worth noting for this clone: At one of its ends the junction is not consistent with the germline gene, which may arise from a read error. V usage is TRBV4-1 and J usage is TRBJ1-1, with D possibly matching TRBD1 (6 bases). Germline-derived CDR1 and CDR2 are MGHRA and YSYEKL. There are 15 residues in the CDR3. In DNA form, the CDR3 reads TGCGCCAGCAGCCAAGAGGCAGGGGAGTATACTGAGGCTTTCTTT. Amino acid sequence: CASSQEAGEYTEAFF.

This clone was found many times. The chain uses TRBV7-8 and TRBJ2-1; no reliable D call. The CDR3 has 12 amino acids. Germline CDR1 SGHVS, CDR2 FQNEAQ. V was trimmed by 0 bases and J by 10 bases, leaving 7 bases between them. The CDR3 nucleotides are TGTGCCAGCAGCTTAGCGCAGGTCGAGCAGTTCTTC. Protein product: CASSLAQVEQFF.

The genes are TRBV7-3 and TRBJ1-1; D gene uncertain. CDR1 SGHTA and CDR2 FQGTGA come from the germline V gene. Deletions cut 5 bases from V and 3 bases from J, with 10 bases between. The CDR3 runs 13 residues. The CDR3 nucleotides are TGTGCCAGCAGCGTCGTTAGTGACACTGAAGCTTTCTTT. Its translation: CASSVVSDTEAFF.

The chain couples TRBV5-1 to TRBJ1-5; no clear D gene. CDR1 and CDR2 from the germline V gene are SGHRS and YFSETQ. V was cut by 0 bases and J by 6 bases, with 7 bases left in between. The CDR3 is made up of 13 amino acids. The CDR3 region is CASSLAPAQPQHF. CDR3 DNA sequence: TGCGCCAGCAGCTTGGCCCCCGCTCAGCCCCAGCATTTT. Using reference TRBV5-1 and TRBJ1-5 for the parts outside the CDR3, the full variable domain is KAGVTQTPRYLIKTRGQQVTLSCSPISGHRSVSWYQQTPGQGLQFLFEYFSETQRNKGNFPGRFSGRQFSNSRSEMNVSTLELGDSALYLCASSLAPAQPQHFGDGTRLSIL.

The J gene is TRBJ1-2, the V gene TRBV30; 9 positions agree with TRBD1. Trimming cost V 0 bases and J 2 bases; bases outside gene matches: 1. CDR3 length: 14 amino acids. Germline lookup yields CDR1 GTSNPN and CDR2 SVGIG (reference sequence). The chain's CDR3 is CAWSVGQGNYGYTF. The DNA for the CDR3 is TGTGCCTGGAGTGTAGGACAGGGGAACTATGGCTACACCTTC.

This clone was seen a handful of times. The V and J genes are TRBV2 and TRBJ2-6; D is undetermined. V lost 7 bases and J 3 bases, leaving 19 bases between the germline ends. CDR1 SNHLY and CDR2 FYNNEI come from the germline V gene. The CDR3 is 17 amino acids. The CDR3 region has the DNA TGTGCCAGCAAGCGCGACCGCTGGGGTGATGGGGCCAACGTCCTGACTTTC. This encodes CASKRDRWGDGANVLTF.

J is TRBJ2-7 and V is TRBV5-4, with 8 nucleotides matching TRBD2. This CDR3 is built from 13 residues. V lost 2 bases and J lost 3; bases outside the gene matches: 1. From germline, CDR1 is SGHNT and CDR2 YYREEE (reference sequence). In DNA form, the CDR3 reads TGTGCCAGCAGCTTAGCGGGAGTCTACGAGCAGTACTTC. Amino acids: CASSLAGVYEQYF.

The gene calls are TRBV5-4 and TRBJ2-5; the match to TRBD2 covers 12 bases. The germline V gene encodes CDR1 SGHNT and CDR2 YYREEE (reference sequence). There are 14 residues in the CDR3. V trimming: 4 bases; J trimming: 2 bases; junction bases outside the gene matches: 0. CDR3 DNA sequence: TGTGCCAGCAGCGGACTAGCGGGACAAGAGACCCAGTACTTC. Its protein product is CASSGLAGQETQYF.

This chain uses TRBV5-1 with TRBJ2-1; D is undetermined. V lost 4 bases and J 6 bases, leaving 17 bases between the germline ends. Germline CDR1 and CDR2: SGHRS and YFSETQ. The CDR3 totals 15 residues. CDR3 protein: CASSLERRIGNEQFF. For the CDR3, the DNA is TGCGCCAGCAGCCTCGAGAGGCGGATAGGCAATGAGCAGTTCTTC.

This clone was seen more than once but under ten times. CDR3 bases: TGTGCCTGGAGTAGGGGGAATCAGAATGGCTACACCTTC. It translates to CAWSRGNQNGYTF. The chain is built from TRBV30 and TRBJ1-2, with D tentatively TRBD1 (6 bases). The CDR3 contains 13 residues. V lost 2 bases and J 6 bases, leaving 13 bases between the germline ends. From germline, CDR1 is GTSNPN and CDR2 SVGIG (reference sequence).

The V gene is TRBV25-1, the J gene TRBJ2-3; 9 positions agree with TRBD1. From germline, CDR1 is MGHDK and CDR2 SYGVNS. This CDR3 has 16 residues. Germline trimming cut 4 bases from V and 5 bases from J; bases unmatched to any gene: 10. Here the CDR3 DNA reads TGTGCCAGCAGTGGGGGACAGGGACCTTGGGTAGATACGCAGTATTTT. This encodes CASSGGQGPWVDTQYF.

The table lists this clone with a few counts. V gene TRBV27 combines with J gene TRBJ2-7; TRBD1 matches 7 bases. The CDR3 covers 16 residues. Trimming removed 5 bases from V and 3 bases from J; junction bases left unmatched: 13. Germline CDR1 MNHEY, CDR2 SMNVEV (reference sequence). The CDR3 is CASSPLQGKSLYEQYF. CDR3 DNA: TGTGCCAGCAGTCCACTACAGGGGAAAAGTCTCTACGAGCAGTACTTC.

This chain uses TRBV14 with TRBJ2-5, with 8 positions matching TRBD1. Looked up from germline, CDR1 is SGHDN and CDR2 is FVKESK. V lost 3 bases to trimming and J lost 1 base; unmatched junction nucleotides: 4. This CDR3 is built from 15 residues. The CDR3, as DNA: TGTGCCAGCAGCCACATGGGACAGGTCCAAGAGACCCAGTACTTC. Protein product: CASSHMGQVQETQYF.

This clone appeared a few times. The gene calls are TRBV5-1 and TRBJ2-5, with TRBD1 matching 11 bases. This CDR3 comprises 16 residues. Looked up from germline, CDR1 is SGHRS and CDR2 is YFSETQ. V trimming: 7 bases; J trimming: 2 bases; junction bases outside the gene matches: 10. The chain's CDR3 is CASVPNGDRGQETQYF. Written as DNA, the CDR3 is TGCGCCAGCGTTCCGAACGGGGACAGGGGGCAAGAGACCCAGTACTTC. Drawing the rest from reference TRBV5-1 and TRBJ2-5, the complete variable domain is KAGVTQTPRYLIKTRGQQVTLSCSPISGHRSVSWYQQTPGQGLQFLFEYFSETQRNKGNFPGRFSGRQFSNSRSEMNVSTLELGDSALYLCASVPNGDRGQETQYFGPGTRLLVL.

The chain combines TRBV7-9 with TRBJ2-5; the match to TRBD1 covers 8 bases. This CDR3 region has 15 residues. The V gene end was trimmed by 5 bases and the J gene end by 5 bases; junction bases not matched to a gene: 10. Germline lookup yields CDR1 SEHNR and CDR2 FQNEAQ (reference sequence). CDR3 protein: CASSPRTGSRETQYF. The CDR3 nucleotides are TGTGCCAGCAGCCCCCGGACAGGGTCAAGGGAGACCCAGTACTTC.

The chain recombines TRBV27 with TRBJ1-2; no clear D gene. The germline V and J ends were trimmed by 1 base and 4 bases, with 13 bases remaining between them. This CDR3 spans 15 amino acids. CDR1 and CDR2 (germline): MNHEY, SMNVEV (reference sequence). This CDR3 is CASSLLAPRGYGYTF. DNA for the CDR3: TGTGCCAGCAGTTTATTGGCACCCCGAGGCTATGGCTACACCTTC.

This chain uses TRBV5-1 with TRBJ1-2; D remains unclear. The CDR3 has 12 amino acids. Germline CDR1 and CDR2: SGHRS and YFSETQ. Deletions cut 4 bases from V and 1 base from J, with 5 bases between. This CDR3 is CASSADNYGYTF. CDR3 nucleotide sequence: TGCGCCAGCAGCGCCGATAACTATGGCTACACCTTC. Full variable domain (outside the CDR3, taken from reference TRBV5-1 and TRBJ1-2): KAGVTQTPRYLIKTRGQQVTLSCSPISGHRSVSWYQQTPGQGLQFLFEYFSETQRNKGNFPGRFSGRQFSNSRSEMNVSTLELGDSALYLCASSADNYGYTFGSGTRLTVV.

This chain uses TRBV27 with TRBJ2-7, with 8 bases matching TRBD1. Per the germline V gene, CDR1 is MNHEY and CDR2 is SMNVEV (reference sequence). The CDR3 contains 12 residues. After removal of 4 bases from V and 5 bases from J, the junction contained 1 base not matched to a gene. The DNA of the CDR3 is TGTGCCAGCAGTTCGACAGGGGACGAGCAGTACTTC. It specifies CASSSTGDEQYF.